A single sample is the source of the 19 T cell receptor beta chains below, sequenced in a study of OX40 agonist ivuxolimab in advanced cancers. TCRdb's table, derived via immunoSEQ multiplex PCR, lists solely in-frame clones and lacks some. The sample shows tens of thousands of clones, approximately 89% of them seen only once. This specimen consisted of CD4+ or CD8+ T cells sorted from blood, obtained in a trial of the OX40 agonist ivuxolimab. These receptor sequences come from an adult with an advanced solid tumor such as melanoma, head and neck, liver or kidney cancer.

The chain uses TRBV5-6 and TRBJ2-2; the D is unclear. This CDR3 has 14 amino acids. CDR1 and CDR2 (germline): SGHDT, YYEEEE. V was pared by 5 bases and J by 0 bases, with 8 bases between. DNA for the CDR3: TGTGCCAGCAGAGCAGTCGCGAACACCGGGGAGCTGTTTTTT. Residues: CASRAVANTGELFF.

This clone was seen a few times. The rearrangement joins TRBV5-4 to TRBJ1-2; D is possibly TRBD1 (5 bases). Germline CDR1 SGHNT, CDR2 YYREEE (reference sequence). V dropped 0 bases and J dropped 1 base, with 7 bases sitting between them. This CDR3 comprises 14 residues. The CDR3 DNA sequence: TGTGCCAGCAGCTTGGGACAGATTAACTATGGCTACACCTTC. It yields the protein CASSLGQINYGYTF.

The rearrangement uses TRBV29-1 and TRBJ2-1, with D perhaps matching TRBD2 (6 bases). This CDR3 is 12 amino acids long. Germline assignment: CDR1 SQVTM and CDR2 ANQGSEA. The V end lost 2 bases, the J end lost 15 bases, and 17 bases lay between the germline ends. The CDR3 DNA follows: TGCAGCGTTGAATTCGGGGACTTTGTGCGGTTCTTC. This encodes CSVEFGDFVRFF.

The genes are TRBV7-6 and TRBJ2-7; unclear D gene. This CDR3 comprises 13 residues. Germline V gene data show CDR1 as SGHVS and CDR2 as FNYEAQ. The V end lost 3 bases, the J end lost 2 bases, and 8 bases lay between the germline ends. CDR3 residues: CASSFSPAYEQYF. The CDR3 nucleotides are TGTGCCAGCAGCTTTTCTCCCGCCTACGAGCAGTACTTC.

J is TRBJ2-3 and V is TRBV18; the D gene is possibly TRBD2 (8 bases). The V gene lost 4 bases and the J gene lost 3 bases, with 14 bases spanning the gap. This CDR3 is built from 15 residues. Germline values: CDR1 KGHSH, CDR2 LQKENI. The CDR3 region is CASSQGASGTDTQYF. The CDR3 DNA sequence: TGTGCCAGCTCACAGGGGGCTAGCGGGACAGATACGCAGTATTTT.

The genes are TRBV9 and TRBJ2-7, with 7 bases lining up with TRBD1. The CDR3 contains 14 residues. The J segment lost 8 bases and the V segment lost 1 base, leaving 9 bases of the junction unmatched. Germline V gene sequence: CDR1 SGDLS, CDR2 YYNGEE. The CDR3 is CASSVQDGTEKQYF. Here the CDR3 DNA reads TGTGCCAGCAGCGTACAGGACGGGACAGAGAAGCAGTACTTC.

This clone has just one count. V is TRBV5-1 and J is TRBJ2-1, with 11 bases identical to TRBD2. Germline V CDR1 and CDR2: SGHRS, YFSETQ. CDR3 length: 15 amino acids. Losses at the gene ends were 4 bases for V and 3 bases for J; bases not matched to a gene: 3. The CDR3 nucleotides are TGCGCCAGCAGCCGGGGACTAGCGGACTACAATGAGCAGTTCTTC. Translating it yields CASSRGLADYNEQFF.

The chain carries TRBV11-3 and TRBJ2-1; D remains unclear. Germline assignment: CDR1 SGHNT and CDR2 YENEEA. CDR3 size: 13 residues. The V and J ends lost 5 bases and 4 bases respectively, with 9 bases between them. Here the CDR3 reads CASSPSEYNEQFF. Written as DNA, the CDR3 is TGTGCCAGCAGCCCCTCGGAATACAATGAGCAGTTCTTC.

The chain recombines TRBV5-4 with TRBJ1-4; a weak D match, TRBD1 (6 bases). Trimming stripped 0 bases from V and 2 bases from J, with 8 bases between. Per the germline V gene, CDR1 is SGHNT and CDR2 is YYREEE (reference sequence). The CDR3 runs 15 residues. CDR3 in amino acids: CASSLGGQTNEKLFF. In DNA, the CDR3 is TGTGCCAGCAGCTTGGGAGGACAGACTAATGAAAAACTGTTTTTT.

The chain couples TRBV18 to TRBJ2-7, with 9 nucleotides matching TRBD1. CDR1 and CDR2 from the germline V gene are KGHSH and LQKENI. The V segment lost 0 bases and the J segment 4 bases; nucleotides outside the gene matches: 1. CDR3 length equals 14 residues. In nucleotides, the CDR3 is TGTGCCAGCTCACCACCTGGACAGGGGTACGAGCAGTACTTC. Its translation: CASSPPGQGYEQYF.

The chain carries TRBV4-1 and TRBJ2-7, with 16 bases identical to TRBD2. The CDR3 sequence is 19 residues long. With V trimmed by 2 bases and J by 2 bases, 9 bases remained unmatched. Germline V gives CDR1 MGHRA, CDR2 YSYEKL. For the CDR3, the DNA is TGCGCCAGCAGCCAAACTCCGGGACTAGCGGGAGGGACCACCTACGAGCAGTACTTC. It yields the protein CASSQTPGLAGGTTYEQYF.

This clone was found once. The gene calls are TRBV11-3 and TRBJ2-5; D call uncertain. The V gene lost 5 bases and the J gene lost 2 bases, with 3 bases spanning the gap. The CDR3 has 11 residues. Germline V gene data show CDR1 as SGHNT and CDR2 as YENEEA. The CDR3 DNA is TGTGCCAGCAGCGTACAAGAGACCCAGTACTTC. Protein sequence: CASSVQETQYF. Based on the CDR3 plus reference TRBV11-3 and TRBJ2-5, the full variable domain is EAGVVQSPRYKIIEKKQPVAFWCNPISGHNTLYWYLQNLGQGPELLIRYENEEAVDDSQLPKDRFSAERLKGVDSTLKIQPAELGDSAVYLCASSVQETQYFGPGTRLLVL.

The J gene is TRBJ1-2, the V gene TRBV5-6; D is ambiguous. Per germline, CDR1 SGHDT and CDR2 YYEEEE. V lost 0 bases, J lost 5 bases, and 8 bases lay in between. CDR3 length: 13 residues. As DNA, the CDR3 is TGTGCCAGCAGCTTGGTGGCGGTTTATGGCTACACCTTC. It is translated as CASSLVAVYGYTF.

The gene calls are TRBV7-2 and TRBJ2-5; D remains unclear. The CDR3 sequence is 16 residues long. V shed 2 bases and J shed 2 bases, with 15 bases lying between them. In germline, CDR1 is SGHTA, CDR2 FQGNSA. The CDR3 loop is CASSLSPTPEQETQYF. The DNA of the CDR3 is TGTGCCAGCAGCTTAAGTCCGACACCAGAGCAAGAGACCCAGTACTTC. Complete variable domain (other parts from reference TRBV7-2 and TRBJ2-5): GAGVSQSPSNKVTEKGKDVELRCDPISGHTALYWYRQSLGQGLEFLIYFQGNSAPDKSGLPSDRFSAERTGGSVSTLTIQRTQQEDSAVYLCASSLSPTPEQETQYFGPGTRLLVL.

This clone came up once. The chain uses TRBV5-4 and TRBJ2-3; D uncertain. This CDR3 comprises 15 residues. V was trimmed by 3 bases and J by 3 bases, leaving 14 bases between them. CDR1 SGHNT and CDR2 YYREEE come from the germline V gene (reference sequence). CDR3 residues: CASSYVADLTDTQYF. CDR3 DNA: TGTGCCAGCAGCTACGTGGCAGACCTAACAGATACGCAGTATTTT.

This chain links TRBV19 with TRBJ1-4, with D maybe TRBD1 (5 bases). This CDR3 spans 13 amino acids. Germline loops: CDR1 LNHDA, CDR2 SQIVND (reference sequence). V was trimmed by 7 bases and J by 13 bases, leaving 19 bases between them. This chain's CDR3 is CASTPGSGLALFF. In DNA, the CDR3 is TGTGCCAGTACCCCTGGGTCAGGGTTGGCACTGTTTTTT. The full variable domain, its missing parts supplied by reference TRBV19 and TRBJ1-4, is DGGITQSPKYLFRKEGQNVTLSCEQNLNHDAMYWYRQDPGQGLRLIYYSQIVNDFQKGDIAEGYSVSREKKESFPLTVTSAQKNPTAFYLCASTPGSGLALFFGSGTQLSVL.

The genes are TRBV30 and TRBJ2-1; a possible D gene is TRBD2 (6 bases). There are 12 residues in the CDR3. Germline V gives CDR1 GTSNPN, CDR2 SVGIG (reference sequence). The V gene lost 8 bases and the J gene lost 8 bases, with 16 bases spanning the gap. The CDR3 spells CARSGVGYEQFF. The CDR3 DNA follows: TGTGCCCGGTCGGGGGTAGGGTATGAGCAGTTCTTC.

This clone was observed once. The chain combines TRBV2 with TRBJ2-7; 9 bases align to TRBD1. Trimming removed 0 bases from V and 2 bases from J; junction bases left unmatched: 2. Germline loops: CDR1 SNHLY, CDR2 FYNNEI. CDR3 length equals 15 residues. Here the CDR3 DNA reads TGTGCCAGCAGTGAAGCGGGACAGGGTACCTACGAGCAGTACTTC. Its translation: CASSEAGQGTYEQYF.

DNA of the CDR3: TGTGCCTCAGCAGGTATTCGGCGTGCGGGGCTTTCCGAGCAGTACTTC. Its translation is CASAGIRRAGLSEQYF. The chain has TRBV6-6 and TRBJ2-7, with D perhaps TRBD2 (6 bases). CDR1 MNHNY and CDR2 SVGAGI come from the germline V gene (reference sequence). This CDR3 is built from 16 residues. V lost 11 bases to trimming and J lost 6 bases, with 29 bases between them.